This TCR beta chain is from a study of shared clonotypes between healthy human individuals. About the research overall: The people who gave samples were a couple of women and a few men aged 18 to 49.

With respect to this clone: Its specificity is not known.

General study results and limits: Sorted-subset sequencing was shown by rarefaction to be incomplete despite large depth.

The V gene end was trimmed by 3 bases and the J gene end by 2 bases; junction bases not matched to a gene: 4. CDR1 is SGHAT, CDR2 FQNNGV, per germline. CDR3 length: 15 residues. Clones were read by immunoSEQ multiplex PCR, and TCRdb kept only the in-frame ones, dropping some. The sample yields 1 million to 1.2 million clones, about 72% seen once. The study drew all its donors from Caucasian adults living in Nashville, Tennessee. Sequencing input: memory CD4+ T cells from PBMCs. Subset meaning: CD45RA-negative fraction. The clonotype was recovered from a man aged 18 to 29 in good health. Some clones in this sample may be carry-over from other donors' samples. V is TRBV11-2 and J is TRBJ2-1; 7 positions match TRBD1. This CDR3 reads CASSLDRQTYNEQFF. Here the CDR3 DNA reads TGTGCCAGCAGCTTGGACAGGCAGACCTACAATGAGCAGTTCTTC.